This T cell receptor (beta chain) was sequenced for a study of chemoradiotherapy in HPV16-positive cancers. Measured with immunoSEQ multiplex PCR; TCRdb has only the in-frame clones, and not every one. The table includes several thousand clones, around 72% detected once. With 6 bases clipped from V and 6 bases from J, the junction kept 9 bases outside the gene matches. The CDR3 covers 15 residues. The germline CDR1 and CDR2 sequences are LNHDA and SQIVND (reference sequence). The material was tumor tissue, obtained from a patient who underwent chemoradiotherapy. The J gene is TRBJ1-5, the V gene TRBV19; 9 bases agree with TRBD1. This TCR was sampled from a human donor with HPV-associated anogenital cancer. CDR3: CASSSTGGGGQPQHF. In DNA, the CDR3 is TGTGCCAGTAGCAGTACAGGGGGCGGAGGTCAGCCCCAGCATTTT. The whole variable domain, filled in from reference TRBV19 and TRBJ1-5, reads DGGITQSPKYLFRKEGQNVTLSCEQNLNHDAMYWYRQDPGQGLRLIYYSQIVNDFQKGDIAEGYSVSREKKESFPLTVTSAQKNPTAFYLCASSSTGGGGQPQHFGDGTRLSIL.